The 7 T cell receptor beta chains in this list originate from one sample, sequenced in a study of T cells in Graves' hyperthyroidism and ophthalmopathy. From RNA transcripts, TCR beta CDR3 regions were amplified. Primed by the HTBI set, a first-round RT-PCR was run on the TCR CDR3. TCRdb called the multiplex PCR reads again in MiXCR, with one record for every CDR3 protein. The table shows hundreds of thousands of distinct CDR3 sequences, with over 11% occurring only once. Sequences were obtained from blood. The receptor source for this set is a man over 45 with Graves' ophthalmopathy.

This clonotype was seen at least ten times. The chain is built from TRBV18 and TRBJ2-7; 12 bases are shared with TRBD1. The CDR3 is made up of 15 amino acids. Losses at the gene ends were 4 bases for V and 8 bases for J; bases not matched to a gene: 9. Per germline, CDR1 KGHSH and CDR2 LQKENI. For the CDR3, the DNA is TGTGCCAGCTCACTTCTGGGACAGGGGGCAAATCAGCAGTACTTC. Protein product: CASSLLGQGANQQYF.

About this clonotype: A clone one base away is much larger, so this may be a read error. The chain recombines TRBV20-1 with TRBJ2-1; no definite D call. This CDR3 is 13 amino acids long. Germline V gene lookup returns CDR1 DFQATT and CDR2 SNEGSKA (reference sequence). The CDR3: CSARGYSYNEQLF. CDR3 coding DNA: TGCAGTGCTAGGGGGTACTCCTACAATGAGCAGCTCTTC.

This clonotype was observed a handful of times. The chain employs TRBV10-3 and TRBJ2-2, with D maybe TRBD2 (6 bases). The CDR3 sequence is 18 residues long. Trimming pared 2 bases from V and 2 bases from J, leaving 18 bases between. Germline lookup yields CDR1 ENHRY and CDR2 SYGVKD. CDR3 nucleotide sequence: TGTGCCATCAGTGAGACAGAGGGACTCCCAAAAAACACCGGGGAGCTGTTTTTT. Translation gives CAISETEGLPKNTGELFF.

As for this clonotype: This sequence may be a read error, since a much larger clone differs from it by one base. The chain carries TRBV18 and TRBJ2-2; tentative D call: TRBD1 (6 bases). There are 14 residues in the CDR3. Germline values: CDR1 KGHSH, CDR2 LQKENI. The DNA for the CDR3 is TGTGCCAGCTCACCCCAGGGGAACACCGGGGAGCCGTTTTTT. It is translated as CASSPQGNTGEPFF.

This clonotype appeared a few times. The chain joins TRBV27 to TRBJ2-2; tentative D call: TRBD1 (5 bases). The CDR3 extends over 14 amino acids. The germline V gene has CDR1 MNHEY and CDR2 SMNVEV (reference sequence). V gave up 6 bases and J gave up 3 bases, with 11 bases separating them. CDR3 loop: CASRIGAYTGELFF. CDR3 DNA: TGTGCCAGCAGGATAGGGGCGTACACCGGGGAGCTGTTTTTT.

The chain joins TRBV7-2 to TRBJ2-7; TRBD2 matches at 8 bases. The CDR3 is 15 amino acids. With 0 bases clipped from V and 6 bases from J, the junction kept 7 bases outside the gene matches. CDR1 SGHTA and CDR2 FQGNSA come from the germline V gene. Written as DNA, the CDR3 is TGTGCCAGCAGCTTAGCCCGACTAGCGTCGGGCGAGCAGTACTTC. This codes for CASSLARLASGEQYF.

The sample holds a few counts of this clonotype. The gene calls are TRBV7-9 and TRBJ2-7, with 8 bases lining up with TRBD1. There are 17 residues in the CDR3. Per germline, CDR1 SEHNR and CDR2 FQNEAQ (reference sequence). With V trimmed by 3 bases and J by 2 bases, 12 bases remained unmatched. The CDR3 bases are TGTGCCAGCAGCTTCCCTTTGACAGGGGAACCGACCTACGAGCAGTACTTC. Translated: CASSFPLTGEPTYEQYF.